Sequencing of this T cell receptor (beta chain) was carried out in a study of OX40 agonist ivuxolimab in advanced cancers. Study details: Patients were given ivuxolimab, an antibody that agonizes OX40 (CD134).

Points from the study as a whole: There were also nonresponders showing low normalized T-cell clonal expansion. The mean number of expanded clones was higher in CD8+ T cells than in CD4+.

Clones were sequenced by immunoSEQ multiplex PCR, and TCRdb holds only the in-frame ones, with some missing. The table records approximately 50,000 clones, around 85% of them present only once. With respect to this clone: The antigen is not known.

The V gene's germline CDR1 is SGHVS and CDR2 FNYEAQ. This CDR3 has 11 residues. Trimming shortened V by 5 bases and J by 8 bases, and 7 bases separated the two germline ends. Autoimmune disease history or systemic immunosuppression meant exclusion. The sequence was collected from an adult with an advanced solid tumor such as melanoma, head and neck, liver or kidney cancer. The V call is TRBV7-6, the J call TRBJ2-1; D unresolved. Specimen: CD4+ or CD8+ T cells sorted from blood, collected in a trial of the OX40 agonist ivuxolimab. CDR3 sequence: CASSPKYEQFF. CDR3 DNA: TGTGCCAGCAGCCCAAAGTATGAGCAGTTCTTC.